Below, 7 T cell receptor beta chains from the same sample are listed, as sequenced in a study of T cells after posttransplantation cyclophosphamide. The method was immunoSEQ multiplex PCR; TCRdb's version includes in-frame clones alone and lacks a portion of them. The sample yields about 30,000 clones, without any singletons. Sequenced input: PBMCs. These receptors were taken from a woman aged 55-70 years in good health, CMV-negative, and a related stem cell transplant donor.

This clone was seen repeatedly, ten times or more. This chain connects TRBV12-3 or TRBV12-4 to TRBJ2-5; 14 bases line up with TRBD2. The CDR3 extends over 16 amino acids. V was pared by 5 bases and J by 5 bases, with 7 bases of the junction left unmatched. CDR3 sequence reads: CASSMTSGRAPETQYF. Written as DNA, the CDR3 is TGTGCCAGCAGTATGACTAGCGGGAGGGCACCGGAGACCCAGTACTTC.

This clone was detected only a few times. The gene calls are TRBV24-1 and TRBJ2-5; 7 nucleotides agree with TRBD1. Per germline, CDR1 KGHDR and CDR2 SFDVKD. The CDR3 is made up of 16 amino acids. Losses at the gene ends were 8 bases for V and 5 bases for J; bases not matched to a gene: 16. The CDR3 loop reads CATTEQGSSGQETQYF. In DNA form, the CDR3 reads TGTGCCACCACCGAACAGGGTAGTTCGGGACAGGAGACCCAGTACTTC.

This clone was recorded at least ten times. This CDR3 reads CASSWGLGGLNEQFF. The CDR3, as DNA: TGTGCCAGCAGCTGGGGGCTGGGCGGCCTCAATGAGCAGTTCTTC. The chain couples TRBV7-6 to TRBJ2-1, with a possible D match to TRBD1 (6 bases). Germline V gene lookup returns CDR1 SGHVS and CDR2 FNYEAQ. Trimming removed 4 bases from V and 6 bases from J, with 16 bases in between. The CDR3 runs to 15 residues.

This clone was seen at least ten times. This rearrangement joins TRBV20-1 to TRBJ1-1; D is perhaps TRBD1 (5 bases). Trimming left V 3 bases short and J 7 bases short, with 9 bases between. This CDR3 is built from 11 residues. Germline CDR1 and CDR2: DFQATT and SNEGSKA (reference sequence). In nucleotides, the CDR3 is TGCAGTGCTAGTTGGGGCAGTGAAGCTTTCTTT. Translated: CSASWGSEAFF.

This clone was recorded at least ten times. The chain uses TRBV10-3 and TRBJ2-2; D tentatively fits TRBD1 or TRBD2 (5 bases each). The length of the CDR3 is 16 residues. Germline V gene sequence: CDR1 ENHRY, CDR2 SYGVKD. V dropped 0 bases and J dropped 6 bases, with 14 bases sitting between them. The CDR3 is CAISESRGREAGELFF. In DNA, the CDR3 is TGTGCCATCAGTGAGTCGAGGGGCAGGGAAGCCGGGGAGCTGTTTTTT.

This clone was observed many times. V gene TRBV5-4 combines with J gene TRBJ1-2, with a weak D call TRBD1 (6 bases). Germline V gene data show CDR1 as SGHNT and CDR2 as YYREEE (reference sequence). The CDR3 sequence is 15 residues long. V was clipped by 4 bases and J by 3 bases, with 16 bases between them. Here the CDR3 reads CASSATQGVDYGYTF. CDR3 DNA: TGTGCCAGCAGCGCCACACAGGGAGTGGACTATGGCTACACCTTC.

This clone occurred many times. The J gene is TRBJ1-4, the V gene TRBV19; TRBD1 matches 8 bases. Germline CDR1 and CDR2: LNHDA and SQIVND (reference sequence). This CDR3 is 16 amino acids long. With 9 bases clipped from V and 0 bases from J, the junction kept 9 bases outside the gene matches. CDR3 coding DNA: TGTGCCAGCAGGACAGGGAGGAGAGCAACTAATGAAAAACTGTTTTTT. This translates into CASRTGRRATNEKLFF.